A single TCR beta chain is shown here with its context. Per the authors' pipeline: Amplification from reference gene primers served as the basis for estimated nucleated cell counts. TCRdb's copy holds only in-frame clones and misses some; the assay was immunoSEQ multiplex PCR. The V and J calls and the clone size are those of that table, but D and trimming were determined from the DNA. Of about 160,000 clones detected, 79% appear once; the ten largest clones hold around 8.1%. This sample is part of a study of blood T cell repertoires in COVID-19. Overall study context: Some COVID-19 samples were acute and others convalescent; all came from the United States, Italy and Spain. PBMCs, B-cell-depleted T cells, or T cells provided the cDNA or gDNA that made up the material.

The Seattle site enrolled patients during active infection and followed them longitudinally. The CDR3 extends over 16 amino acids. Losses at the gene ends were 0 bases for V and 6 bases for J; bases not matched to a gene: 6. The germline V gene has CDR1 KGHDR and CDR2 SFDVKD. The chain recombines TRBV24-1 with TRBJ2-3, with 9 bases fitting TRBD2. Material for sequencing was peripheral blood. The TCR sequence derives from a woman aged 55-75 years with COVID-19, enrolled during active disease. The CDR3: CATSDLRRGGLDTQYF. The CDR3 DNA reads TGTGCCACCAGTGATTTGCGGCGGGGGGGCCTGGATACGCAGTATTTT.